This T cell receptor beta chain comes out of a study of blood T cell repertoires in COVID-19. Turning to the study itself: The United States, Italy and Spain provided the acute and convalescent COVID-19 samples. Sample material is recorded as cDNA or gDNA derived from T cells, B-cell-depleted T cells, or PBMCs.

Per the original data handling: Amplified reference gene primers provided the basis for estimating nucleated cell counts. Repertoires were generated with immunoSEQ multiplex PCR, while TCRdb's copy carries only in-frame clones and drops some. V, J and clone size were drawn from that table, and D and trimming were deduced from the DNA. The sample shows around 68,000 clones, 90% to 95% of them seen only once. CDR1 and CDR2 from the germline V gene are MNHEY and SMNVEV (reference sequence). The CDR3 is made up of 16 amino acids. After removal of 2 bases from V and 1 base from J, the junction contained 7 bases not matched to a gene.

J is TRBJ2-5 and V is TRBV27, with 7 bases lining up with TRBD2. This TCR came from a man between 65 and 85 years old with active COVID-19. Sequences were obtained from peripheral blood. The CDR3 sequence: CASSLRPGGVQETQYF. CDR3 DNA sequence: TGTGCCAGCAGTTTACGCCCTGGGGGGGTCCAAGAGACCCAGTACTTC.